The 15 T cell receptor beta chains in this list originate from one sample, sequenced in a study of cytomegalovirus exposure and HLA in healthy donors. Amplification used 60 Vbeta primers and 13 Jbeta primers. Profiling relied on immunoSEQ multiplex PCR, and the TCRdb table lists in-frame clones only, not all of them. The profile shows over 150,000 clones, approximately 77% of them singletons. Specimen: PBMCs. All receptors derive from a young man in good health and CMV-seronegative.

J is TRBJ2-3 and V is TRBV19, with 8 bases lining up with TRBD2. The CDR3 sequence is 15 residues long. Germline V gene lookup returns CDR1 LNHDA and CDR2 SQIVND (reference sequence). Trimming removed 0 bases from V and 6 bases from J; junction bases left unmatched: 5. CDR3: CASSIDHSSGDTQYF. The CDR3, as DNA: TGTGCCAGTAGTATAGATCATTCTAGCGGGGATACGCAGTATTTT. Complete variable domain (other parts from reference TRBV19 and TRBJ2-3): DGGITQSPKYLFRKEGQNVTLSCEQNLNHDAMYWYRQDPGQGLRLIYYSQIVNDFQKGDIAEGYSVSREKKESFPLTVTSAQKNPTAFYLCASSIDHSSGDTQYFGPGTRLTVL.

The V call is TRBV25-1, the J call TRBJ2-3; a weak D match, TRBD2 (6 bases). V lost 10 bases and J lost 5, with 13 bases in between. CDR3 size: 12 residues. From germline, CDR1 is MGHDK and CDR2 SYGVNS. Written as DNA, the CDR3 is TGTGCCACGGCGGGGTCGGGAGATACGCAGTATTTT. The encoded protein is CATAGSGDTQYF.

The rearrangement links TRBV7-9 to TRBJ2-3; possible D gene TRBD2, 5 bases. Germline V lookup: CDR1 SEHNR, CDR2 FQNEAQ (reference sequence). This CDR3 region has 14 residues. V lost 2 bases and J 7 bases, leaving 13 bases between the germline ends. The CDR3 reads CASSLKRTLYTQYF. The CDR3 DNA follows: TGTGCCAGCAGCTTAAAACGGACTCTATATACGCAGTATTTT.

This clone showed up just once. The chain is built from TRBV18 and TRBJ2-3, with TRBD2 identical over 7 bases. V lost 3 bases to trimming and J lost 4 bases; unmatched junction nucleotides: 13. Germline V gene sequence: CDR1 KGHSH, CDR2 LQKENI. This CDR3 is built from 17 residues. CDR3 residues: CASSPPVGRREADTQYF. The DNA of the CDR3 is TGTGCCAGCTCACCCCCAGTCGGGAGGCGAGAGGCAGATACGCAGTATTTT.

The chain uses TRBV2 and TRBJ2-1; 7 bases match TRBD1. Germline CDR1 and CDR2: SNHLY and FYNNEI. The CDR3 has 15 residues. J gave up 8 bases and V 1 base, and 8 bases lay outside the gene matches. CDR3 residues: CASSEEGQPTDEQFF. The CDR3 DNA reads TGTGCCAGCAGTGAAGAGGGACAGCCTACCGATGAGCAGTTCTTC.

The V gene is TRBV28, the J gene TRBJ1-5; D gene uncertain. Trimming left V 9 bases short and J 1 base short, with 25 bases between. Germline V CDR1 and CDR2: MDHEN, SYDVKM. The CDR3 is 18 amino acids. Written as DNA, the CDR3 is TGTGCCAGAGATTTATGCCCCGGGGAGGGAAGGAGCAATCAGCCCCAGCATTTT. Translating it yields CARDLCPGEGRSNQPQHF.

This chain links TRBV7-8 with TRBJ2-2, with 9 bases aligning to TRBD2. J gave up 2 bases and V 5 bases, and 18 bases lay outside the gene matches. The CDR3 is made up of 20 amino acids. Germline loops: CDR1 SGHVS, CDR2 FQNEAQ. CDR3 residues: CASSPYYRAGGPDNTGELFF. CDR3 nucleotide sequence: TGTGCCAGCAGCCCGTACTATCGAGCGGGAGGCCCCGATAACACCGGGGAGCTGTTTTTT.

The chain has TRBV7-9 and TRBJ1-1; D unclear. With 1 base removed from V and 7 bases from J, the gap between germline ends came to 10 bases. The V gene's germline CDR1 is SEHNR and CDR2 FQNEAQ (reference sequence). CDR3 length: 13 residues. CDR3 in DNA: TGTGCCAGCAGCTTAGTGTCGGGGTATGAAGCTTTCTTT. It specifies CASSLVSGYEAFF.

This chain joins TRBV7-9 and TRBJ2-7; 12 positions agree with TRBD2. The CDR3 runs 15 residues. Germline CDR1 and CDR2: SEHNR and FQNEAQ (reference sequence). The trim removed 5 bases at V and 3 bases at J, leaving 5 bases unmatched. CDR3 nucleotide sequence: TGTGCCAGCAGCCCTGGGACTAGCGGGTACTACGAGCAGTACTTC. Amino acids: CASSPGTSGYYEQYF.

CDR3 nucleotides: TGTGCCAGCAGCTGGCCCGACAGCAACTATGGCTACACCTTC. Its protein is CASSWPDSNYGYTF. The chain is built from TRBV5-4 and TRBJ1-2, with D perhaps matching TRBD1 (5 bases). Per germline, CDR1 SGHNT and CDR2 YYREEE (reference sequence). This CDR3 is 14 amino acids long. Between the trimmed V and J ends, which lost 3 bases and 2 bases, there was a span of 11 bases.

The CDR3 DNA follows: TGCGCCAGCAGCCCCCGGCAGGGGAACACTGAAGCTTTCTTT. Its translation: CASSPRQGNTEAFF. The V call is TRBV4-1, the J call TRBJ1-1; TRBD1 is a possible D gene (5 bases). The CDR3 runs 14 residues. Per the germline V gene, CDR1 is MGHRA and CDR2 is YSYEKL. Between the trimmed V and J ends, which lost 4 bases and 1 base, there was a span of 10 bases.

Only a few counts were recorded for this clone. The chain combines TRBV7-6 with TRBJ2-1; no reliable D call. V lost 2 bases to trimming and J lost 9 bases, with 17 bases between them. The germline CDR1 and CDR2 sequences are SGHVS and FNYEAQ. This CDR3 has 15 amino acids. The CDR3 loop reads CASSLLASEVAEQFF. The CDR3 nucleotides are TGTGCCAGCAGCTTACTGGCTAGTGAAGTAGCTGAGCAGTTCTTC.

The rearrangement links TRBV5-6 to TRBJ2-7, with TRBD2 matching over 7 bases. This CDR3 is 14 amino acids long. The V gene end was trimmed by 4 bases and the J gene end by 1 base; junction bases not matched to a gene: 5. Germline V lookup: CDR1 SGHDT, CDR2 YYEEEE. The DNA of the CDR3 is TGTGCCAGCAGCGGGAGCGGGGCTTCCTACGAGCAGTACTTC. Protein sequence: CASSGSGASYEQYF.

This CDR3 reads CASSSTGLNSPLHF. As DNA, the CDR3 is TGTGCCAGCAGCTCTACAGGGTTGAATTCACCCCTCCACTTT. The rearrangement joins TRBV7-2 to TRBJ1-6, with D possibly TRBD1 on 6 matching bases. The CDR3 runs 14 residues. Trimming removed 4 bases from V and 7 bases from J, with 11 bases in between. Germline lookup yields CDR1 SGHTA and CDR2 FQGNSA. The variable domain in full, completed from reference TRBV7-2 and TRBJ1-6, reads GAGVSQSPSNKVTEKGKDVELRCDPISGHTALYWYRQSLGQGLEFLIYFQGNSAPDKSGLPSDRFSAERTGGSVSTLTIQRTQQEDSAVYLCASSSTGLNSPLHFGNGTRLTVT.

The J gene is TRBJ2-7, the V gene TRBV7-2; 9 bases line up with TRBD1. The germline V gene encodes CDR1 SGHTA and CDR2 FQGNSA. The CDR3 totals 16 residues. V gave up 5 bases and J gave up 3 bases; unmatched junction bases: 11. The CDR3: CASSLVGTGTLYEQYF. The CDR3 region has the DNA TGTGCCAGCAGCCTAGTAGGGACAGGGACCCTCTACGAGCAGTACTTC.